This TCR beta chain was found in a study of technical replicates of blood from a handful of donors. This clone came up once. The V end lost 4 bases, the J end lost 3 bases, and 8 bases lay between the germline ends. Germline values: CDR1 ENHRY, CDR2 SYGVKD. CDR3 length: 13 residues. TCRdb's table, derived via immunoSEQ multiplex PCR, lists solely in-frame clones and lacks some. The sample holds tens of thousands of clones; around nine tenths are singletons and the top ten take 0.39%. The clonotype was recovered from a human donor in good health. The chain couples TRBV10-3 to TRBJ2-3; D unresolved. Material: T cells isolated from PBMCs. DNA of the CDR3: TGTGCCATCAGTGTCACTATGACAGATACGCAGTATTTT. Its protein is CAISVTMTDTQYF.